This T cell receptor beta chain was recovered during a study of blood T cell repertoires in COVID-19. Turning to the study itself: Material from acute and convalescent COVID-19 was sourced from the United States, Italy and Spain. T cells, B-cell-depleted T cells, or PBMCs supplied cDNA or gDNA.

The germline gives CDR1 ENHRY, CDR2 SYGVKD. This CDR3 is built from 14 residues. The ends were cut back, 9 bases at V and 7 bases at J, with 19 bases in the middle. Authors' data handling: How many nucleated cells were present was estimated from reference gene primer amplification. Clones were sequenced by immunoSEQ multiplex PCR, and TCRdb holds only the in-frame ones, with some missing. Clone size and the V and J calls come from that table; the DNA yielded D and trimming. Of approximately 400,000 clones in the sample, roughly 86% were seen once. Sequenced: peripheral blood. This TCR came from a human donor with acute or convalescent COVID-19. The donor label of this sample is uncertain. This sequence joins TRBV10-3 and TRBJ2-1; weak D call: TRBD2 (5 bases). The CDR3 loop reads CAIRPDYPINEQFF. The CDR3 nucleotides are TGTGCCATTCGCCCCGACTACCCAATAAATGAGCAGTTCTTC.